The TCR beta chain under discussion was sequenced for a study of CD8 T cells in ankylosing spondylitis. TCRdb reprocessed the 5' RACE reads via MiXCR and lists one record per CDR3 protein. The sample consists of 200,000 to 250,000 distinct CDR3 sequences, more than 9% of them appearing once. Germline V lookup: CDR1 DFQATT, CDR2 SNEGSKA (reference sequence). V lost 4 bases to trimming and J lost 1 base; unmatched junction nucleotides: 2. The CDR3 runs to 14 residues. At least ten counts were recorded for this clonotype. The receptor was isolated from a male donor with ankylosing spondylitis or in good health (not recorded which). The chain recombines TRBV20-1 with TRBJ2-5, with TRBD2 matching 11 bases. What was sequenced was blood, either unsorted or a sorted T cell fraction (not recorded which). The CDR3 spells CSATSGGIQETQYF. In DNA form, the CDR3 reads TGCAGTGCTACTAGCGGGGGGATCCAAGAGACCCAGTACTTC.